Listed below are T cell receptor beta chains from one sample, sequenced in a study of metastatic and nonmetastatic thyroid tumors. Using MiXCR, TCRdb reanalyzed the PCR reads. The sample consists of about 4,300 clones, 30% to 40% of them appearing once. Sequencing was performed on adjacent normal tissue. Every receptor here comes from a female donor with papillary thyroid cancer or a benign thyroid nodule (not recorded which). Some clones in this sample may be carry-over from other donors' samples. Both conserved end residues are part of each CDR3. D genes are given only for firm matches. Clone size is stated in some rows and not others, as once, few, many or a class when expanded.

abundance: -
j_gene: TRBJ2-6
d_gene: -
v_gene: TRBV11-2
CDR3nt: TGTGCCAGCAGCTTAGTGGCGTCTGGGGCCAACGTCCTGACTTTC
CDR3aa: CASSLVASGANVLTF

abundance: -
j_gene: TRBJ2-1
d_gene: -
v_gene: TRBV6-2/TRBV6-3
CDR3nt: TGTGCCAGCTCGCCTAACAATGAGCAGTTCTTC
CDR3aa: CASSPNNEQFF

abundance: medium-sized
j_gene: TRBJ2-7
d_gene: TRBD2
v_gene: TRBV5-6
CDR3nt: TGTGCCAGCAGCTTGACTAGCGGGAGGGCCTACGAGCAGTACTTC
CDR3aa: CASSLTSGRAYEQYF

abundance: many
j_gene: TRBJ2-7
d_gene: -
v_gene: TRBV2
CDR3nt: TGTGCCAGCAAACCCAGCGGGCCCAACTACGAGCAGTACTTC
CDR3aa: CASKPSGPNYEQYF

abundance: -
j_gene: TRBJ2-2
d_gene: -
v_gene: TRBV6-1
CDR3nt: TGTGCCAGCACAACTAGAGGCGACATGGACGGGGAGCTGTTTTTT
CDR3aa: CASTTRGDMDGELFF

abundance: -
j_gene: TRBJ2-7
d_gene: TRBD2
v_gene: TRBV20-1
CDR3nt: TGCAGTGCTAGACCCGCTAGCGGGAGGTTCGAGCAGTACTTC
CDR3aa: CSARPASGRFEQYF

abundance: -
j_gene: TRBJ2-7
d_gene: -
v_gene: TRBV9
CDR3nt: TGTGCCAGCAGCGTAGGTGAGGCCTACGAGCAGTACTTC
CDR3aa: CASSVGEAYEQYF

abundance: once
j_gene: TRBJ2-5
d_gene: -
v_gene: TRBV6-6
CDR3nt: TGTGCCAGCAGTTACTCTCGGGAGACCCAGTACTTC
CDR3aa: CASSYSRETQYF

abundance: -
j_gene: TRBJ2-1
d_gene: TRBD2
v_gene: TRBV6-1
CDR3nt: TGTGCCAGCAGGTACAAACTAGCGGGAGGTGGGAATGAGCAGTTCTTC
CDR3aa: CASRYKLAGGGNEQFF

abundance: few
j_gene: TRBJ2-7
d_gene: -
v_gene: TRBV28
CDR3nt: TGTGCCAGCAGCTTCGAGGGACGGAGCGAGCAGTACTTC
CDR3aa: CASSFEGRSEQYF

abundance: -
j_gene: TRBJ2-1
d_gene: TRBD2
v_gene: TRBV19
CDR3nt: TGTGCCAGTAGTATAAGTGGTCTAGCGGGAGGGAGCTCCTACAATGAGCAGTTCTTC
CDR3aa: CASSISGLAGGSSYNEQFF

abundance: -
j_gene: TRBJ2-2
d_gene: -
v_gene: TRBV28
CDR3nt: TGTGCCAGCAGTTTATCATCGGCCTCCGGGGAGCTGTTTTTT
CDR3aa: CASSLSSASGELFF

abundance: -
j_gene: TRBJ1-6
d_gene: TRBD1
v_gene: TRBV30
CDR3nt: TGTGCCTGGGCCGTTGGAGGGGGCGGTTCACCCCTCCACTTT
CDR3aa: CAWAVGGGGSPLHF

abundance: few
j_gene: TRBJ2-1
d_gene: TRBD2
v_gene: TRBV10-1
CDR3nt: TGCGCCAGCAGCCGGGGGGGTAAAACCTACAATGAGCAGTTCTTC
CDR3aa: CASSRGGKTYNEQFF

abundance: -
j_gene: TRBJ2-3
d_gene: -
v_gene: TRBV12-3/TRBV12-4
CDR3nt: TGTGCCAGCAGTTTAACCAGCGGAGACGTTACAAATACGCAGTATTTT
CDR3aa: CASSLTSGDVTNTQYF

abundance: few
j_gene: TRBJ1-2
d_gene: -
v_gene: TRBV4-2
CDR3nt: TGTGCCAGCAGCCAAAAGGCAGAAGAGGGTAAAGGCTACACCTTC
CDR3aa: CASSQKAEEGKGYTF

abundance: -
j_gene: TRBJ1-1
d_gene: -
v_gene: TRBV11-3
CDR3nt: TGTGCCAGCAGCTTAATGGGGACCACTGAAGCTTTCTTT
CDR3aa: CASSLMGTTEAFF

abundance: few
j_gene: TRBJ1-2
d_gene: -
v_gene: TRBV7-2
CDR3nt: TGTGCCAGCAGCATCTATAGTGGTGGCTACACCTTC
CDR3aa: CASSIYSGGYTF

abundance: few
j_gene: TRBJ2-3
d_gene: -
v_gene: TRBV6-1
CDR3nt: TGTGCCAGCAGTCTGTATGAGGGGGGTACGGATACGCAGTATTTT
CDR3aa: CASSLYEGGTDTQYF

abundance: few
j_gene: TRBJ2-1
d_gene: -
v_gene: TRBV5-1
CDR3nt: TGCGCCAGCAGACAGGGCCATGAGCAGTTCTTC
CDR3aa: CASRQGHEQFF

abundance: once
j_gene: TRBJ1-2
d_gene: -
v_gene: TRBV5-1
CDR3nt: TGCGCCAGCAGCTTCCAGGGATTGGAGGGCTACACCTTC
CDR3aa: CASSFQGLEGYTF

abundance: -
j_gene: TRBJ2-7
d_gene: TRBD2
v_gene: TRBV9
CDR3nt: TGTGCCAGCAGCGTAACTAGCGGAACCTACGAGCAGTACTTC
CDR3aa: CASSVTSGTYEQYF

abundance: -
j_gene: TRBJ2-1
d_gene: -
v_gene: TRBV20-1
CDR3nt: TGCAGTGCTCCTTCGACTAGTCAACTAAATGAGCAGTTCTTC
CDR3aa: CSAPSTSQLNEQFF

abundance: few
j_gene: TRBJ2-7
d_gene: TRBD1
v_gene: TRBV12-3/TRBV12-4
CDR3nt: TGTGCCAGCAGAGGGGGGACAGGAGGGACGGCCGAGCAGTACTTC
CDR3aa: CASRGGTGGTAEQYF

abundance: -
j_gene: TRBJ1-1
d_gene: -
v_gene: TRBV19
CDR3nt: TGTGCCAGTACCCCAGGGACGTTGGGAATCAACACTGAAGCTTTCTTT
CDR3aa: CASTPGTLGINTEAFF

abundance: few
j_gene: TRBJ1-6
d_gene: -
v_gene: TRBV2
CDR3nt: TGTGCCAGCAGTGGGCAGGGCGGGTCACCCCTCCACTTT
CDR3aa: CASSGQGGSPLHF

abundance: -
j_gene: TRBJ1-2
d_gene: -
v_gene: TRBV6-5
CDR3nt: TGTGCCAGCAGTTTGGACCTGAACTATGGCTACACCTTC
CDR3aa: CASSLDLNYGYTF

abundance: large
j_gene: TRBJ1-3
d_gene: -
v_gene: TRBV6-5
CDR3nt: TGTGCCAGCAGTTACTCGCGTGGAAACACCATATATTTT
CDR3aa: CASSYSRGNTIYF

abundance: -
j_gene: TRBJ1-2
d_gene: -
v_gene: TRBV19
CDR3nt: TGTGCCAGTAGCCTTGACAAGAGGCTGGGCCATGGCTACACCTTC
CDR3aa: CASSLDKRLGHGYTF

abundance: -
j_gene: TRBJ1-5
d_gene: -
v_gene: TRBV19
CDR3nt: TGTGCCAGTAGTACCGGGGACGCCAATCAGCCCCAGCATTTT
CDR3aa: CASSTGDANQPQHF

abundance: many
j_gene: TRBJ1-2
d_gene: -
v_gene: TRBV28
CDR3nt: TGTGCCAGCAGTGCGGGACAATCCCAAGTGGAGGGCTACACCTTC
CDR3aa: CASSAGQSQVEGYTF

abundance: -
j_gene: TRBJ1-5
d_gene: -
v_gene: TRBV3-1
CDR3nt: TGTGCCAGCAGCCCCAAGGAGGTGTCAGGGCAGCCCCAGCATTTT
CDR3aa: CASSPKEVSGQPQHF

abundance: -
j_gene: TRBJ2-1
d_gene: -
v_gene: TRBV15
CDR3nt: TGTGCCACCAGCAGAGATCGAGGGGCGGTCAATGAGCAGTTCTTC
CDR3aa: CATSRDRGAVNEQFF

abundance: -
j_gene: TRBJ2-1
d_gene: -
v_gene: TRBV7-2
CDR3nt: TGTGCCAGCAGCTACGACGGGTCCTACAATGAGCAGTTCTTC
CDR3aa: CASSYDGSYNEQFF

abundance: few
j_gene: TRBJ1-5
d_gene: -
v_gene: TRBV6-6
CDR3nt: TGTGCCAGCAGTTACTCAAGGGGCGATCAGCCCCAGCATTTT
CDR3aa: CASSYSRGDQPQHF

abundance: large
j_gene: TRBJ2-7
d_gene: TRBD2
v_gene: TRBV6-1
CDR3nt: TGTGCCAGCAGTACCGGGACTAGCGGATCCTACGAGCAGTACTTC
CDR3aa: CASSTGTSGSYEQYF

abundance: few
j_gene: TRBJ2-1
d_gene: -
v_gene: TRBV19
CDR3nt: TGTGCCAGTAATTTCCAGAACAATGAGCAGTTCTTC
CDR3aa: CASNFQNNEQFF

abundance: medium-sized
j_gene: TRBJ1-2
d_gene: -
v_gene: TRBV29-1
CDR3nt: TGCAGCGTTGAAACAGCTAGCTATGGCTACACCTTC
CDR3aa: CSVETASYGYTF

abundance: -
j_gene: TRBJ1-1
d_gene: -
v_gene: TRBV20-1
CDR3nt: TGCAGTGCTAGAGACAGGGCCTTAACTGAAGCTTTCTTT
CDR3aa: CSARDRALTEAFF

abundance: -
j_gene: TRBJ2-3
d_gene: -
v_gene: TRBV5-6
CDR3nt: TGTGCCAGCAGCCTCCCCGGGGCGATAACAGATACGCAGTATTTT
CDR3aa: CASSLPGAITDTQYF

abundance: few
j_gene: TRBJ1-3
d_gene: -
v_gene: TRBV25-1
CDR3nt: TGTGCCAGCACCTATGGGGGGACCATATATTTT
CDR3aa: CASTYGGTIYF

abundance: -
j_gene: TRBJ2-7
d_gene: -
v_gene: TRBV11-2
CDR3nt: TGTGCCAGCAGCGTCGGGTACTACGAGCAGTACTTC
CDR3aa: CASSVGYYEQYF

abundance: -
j_gene: TRBJ1-2
d_gene: -
v_gene: TRBV6-2/TRBV6-3
CDR3nt: TGTGCCAGCAGTTACTCGACGCCCCCCCTCTATGGCTACACCTTC
CDR3aa: CASSYSTPPLYGYTF

abundance: few
j_gene: TRBJ1-5
d_gene: TRBD1
v_gene: TRBV28
CDR3nt: TGTGCCAGCACCTTAGCGAGGGGGCCTCAGCCCCAGCATTTT
CDR3aa: CASTLARGPQPQHF

abundance: -
j_gene: TRBJ2-3
d_gene: -
v_gene: TRBV5-1
CDR3nt: TGCGCCAGCAGCTTGGGTACCACGGGGGATACGCAGTATTTT
CDR3aa: CASSLGTTGDTQYF

abundance: -
j_gene: TRBJ2-1
d_gene: TRBD2
v_gene: TRBV19
CDR3nt: TGTGCCAGTAGTAGACTAGCGGGGAACAATGAGCAGTTCTTC
CDR3aa: CASSRLAGNNEQFF

abundance: -
j_gene: TRBJ2-5
d_gene: TRBD1
v_gene: TRBV7-9
CDR3nt: TGTGCCAGCAGCCAACCTCTAGACAGGGCGGGAGAGACCCAGTACTTC
CDR3aa: CASSQPLDRAGETQYF

abundance: large
j_gene: TRBJ1-1
d_gene: TRBD1
v_gene: TRBV6-5
CDR3nt: TGTGCCAGCAGTTACTCGACCACAGGGGGGCCTGAAGCTTTCTTT
CDR3aa: CASSYSTTGGPEAFF

abundance: few
j_gene: TRBJ1-4
d_gene: -
v_gene: TRBV6-1
CDR3nt: TGTGCCAGCAGAGCGCGGGGCGCTAATGAAAAACTGTTTTTT
CDR3aa: CASRARGANEKLFF